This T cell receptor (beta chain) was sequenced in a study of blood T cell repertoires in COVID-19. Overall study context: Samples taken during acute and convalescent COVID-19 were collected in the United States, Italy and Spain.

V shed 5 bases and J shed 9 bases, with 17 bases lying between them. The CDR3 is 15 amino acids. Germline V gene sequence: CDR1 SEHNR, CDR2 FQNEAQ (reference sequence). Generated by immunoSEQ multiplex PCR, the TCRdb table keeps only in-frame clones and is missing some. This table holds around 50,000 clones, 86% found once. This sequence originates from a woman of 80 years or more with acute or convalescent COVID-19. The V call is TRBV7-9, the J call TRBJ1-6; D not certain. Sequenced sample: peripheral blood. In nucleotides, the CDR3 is TGTGCCAGCAGCCGCGGCCTGGTCGACGCTTCACCCCTCCACTTT. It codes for CASSRGLVDASPLHF.